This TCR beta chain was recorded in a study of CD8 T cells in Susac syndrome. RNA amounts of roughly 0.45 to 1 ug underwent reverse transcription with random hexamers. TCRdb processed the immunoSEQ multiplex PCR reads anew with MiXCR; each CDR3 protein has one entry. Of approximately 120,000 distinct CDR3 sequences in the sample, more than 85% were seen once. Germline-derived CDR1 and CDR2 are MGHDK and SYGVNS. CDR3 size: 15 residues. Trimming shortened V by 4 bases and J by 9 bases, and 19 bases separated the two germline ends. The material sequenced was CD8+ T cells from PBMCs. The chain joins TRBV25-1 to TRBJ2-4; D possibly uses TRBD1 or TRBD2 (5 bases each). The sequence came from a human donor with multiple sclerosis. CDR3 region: CASSADRGLGVIQYF. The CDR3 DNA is TGTGCCAGCAGTGCAGACCGGGGTTTAGGGGTCATTCAGTACTTC.